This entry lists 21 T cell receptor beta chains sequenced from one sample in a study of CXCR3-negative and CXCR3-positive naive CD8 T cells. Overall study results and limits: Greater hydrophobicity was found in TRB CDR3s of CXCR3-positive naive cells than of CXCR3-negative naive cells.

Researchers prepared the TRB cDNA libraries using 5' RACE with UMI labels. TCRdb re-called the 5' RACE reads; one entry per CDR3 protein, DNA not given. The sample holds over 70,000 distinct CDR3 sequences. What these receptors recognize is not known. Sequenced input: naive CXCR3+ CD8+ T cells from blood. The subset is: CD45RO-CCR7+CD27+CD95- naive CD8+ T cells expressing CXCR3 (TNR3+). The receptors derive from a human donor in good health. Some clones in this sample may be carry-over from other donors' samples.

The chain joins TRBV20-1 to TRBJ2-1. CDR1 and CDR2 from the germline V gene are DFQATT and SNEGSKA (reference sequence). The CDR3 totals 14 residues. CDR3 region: CSATTGNSYNEQFF.

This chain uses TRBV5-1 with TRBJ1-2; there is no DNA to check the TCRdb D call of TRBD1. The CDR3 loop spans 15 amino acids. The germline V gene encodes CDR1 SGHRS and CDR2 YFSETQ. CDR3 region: CASTPGTVNSYGYTF.

The CDR3 sequence is CSGSFIQGADTEAFF. The chain employs TRBV29-1 and TRBJ1-1; TCRdb's assignment of TRBD1 cannot be checked, as there is no DNA. CDR1 is SQVTM and CDR2 is ANQGSEA in the germline V gene. The CDR3 contains 15 residues.

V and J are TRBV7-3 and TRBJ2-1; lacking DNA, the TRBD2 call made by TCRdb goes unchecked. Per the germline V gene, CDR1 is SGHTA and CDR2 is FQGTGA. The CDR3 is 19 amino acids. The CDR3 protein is CASSYSGTSGRTGPDEQFF.

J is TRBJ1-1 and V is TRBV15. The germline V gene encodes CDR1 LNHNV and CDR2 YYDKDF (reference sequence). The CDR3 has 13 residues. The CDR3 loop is CATSRAGYTEAFF. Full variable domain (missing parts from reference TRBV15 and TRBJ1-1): DAMVIQNPRYQVTQFGKPVTLSCSQTLNHNVMYWYQQKSSQAPKLLFHYYDKDFNNEADTPDNFQSRRPNTSFCFLDIRSPGLGDTAMYLCATSRAGYTEAFFGQGTRLTVV.

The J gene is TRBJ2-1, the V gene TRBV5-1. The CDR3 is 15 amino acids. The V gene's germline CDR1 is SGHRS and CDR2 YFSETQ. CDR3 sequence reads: CASSLLKSSYNEQFF.

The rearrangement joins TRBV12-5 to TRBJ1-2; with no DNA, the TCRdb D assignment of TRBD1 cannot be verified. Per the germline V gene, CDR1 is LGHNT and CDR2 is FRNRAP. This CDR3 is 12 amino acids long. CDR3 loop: CAPWGVRYGYTF.

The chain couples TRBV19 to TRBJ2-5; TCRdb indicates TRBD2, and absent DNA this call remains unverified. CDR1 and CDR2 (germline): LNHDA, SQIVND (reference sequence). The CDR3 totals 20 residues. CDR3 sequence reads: CASSLSPPGVAGGPRETQYF.

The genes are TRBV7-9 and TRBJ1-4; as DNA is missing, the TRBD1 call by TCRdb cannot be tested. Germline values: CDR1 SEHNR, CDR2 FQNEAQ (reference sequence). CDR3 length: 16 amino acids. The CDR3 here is CASSSGQGINNEKLFF.

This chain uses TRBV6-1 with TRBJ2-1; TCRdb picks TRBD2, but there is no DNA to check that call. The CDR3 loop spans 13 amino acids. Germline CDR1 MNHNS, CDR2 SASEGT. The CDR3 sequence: CASGGSLNNEQFF.

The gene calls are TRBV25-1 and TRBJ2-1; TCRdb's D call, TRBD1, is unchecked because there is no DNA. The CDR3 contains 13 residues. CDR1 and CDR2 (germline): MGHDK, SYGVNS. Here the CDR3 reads CASQRAEVNEQFF.

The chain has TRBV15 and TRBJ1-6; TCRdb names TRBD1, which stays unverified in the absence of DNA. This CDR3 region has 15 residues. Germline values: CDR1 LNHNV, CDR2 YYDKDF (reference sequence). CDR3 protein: CATSREGAGSSPLHF.

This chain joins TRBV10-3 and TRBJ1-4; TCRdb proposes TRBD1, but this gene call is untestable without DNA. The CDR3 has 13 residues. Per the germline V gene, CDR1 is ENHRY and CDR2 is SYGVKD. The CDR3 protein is CAVRTGANEKLFF.

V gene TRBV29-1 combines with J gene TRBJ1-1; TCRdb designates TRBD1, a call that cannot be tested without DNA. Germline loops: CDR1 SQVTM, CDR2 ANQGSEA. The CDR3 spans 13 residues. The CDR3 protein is CSVEQGGHTEAFF.

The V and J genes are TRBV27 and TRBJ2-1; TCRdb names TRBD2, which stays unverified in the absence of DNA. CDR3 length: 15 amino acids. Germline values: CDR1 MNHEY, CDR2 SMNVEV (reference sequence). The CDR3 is CATFSGGPTYNEQFF.

CDR3 loop: CASSLSWTPGSTLFF. The J gene is TRBJ1-4, the V gene TRBV28. Germline CDR1 MDHEN, CDR2 SYDVKM. The length of the CDR3 is 15 residues.

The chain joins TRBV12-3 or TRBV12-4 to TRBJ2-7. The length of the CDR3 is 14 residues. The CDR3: CASSEIASPYEQYF.

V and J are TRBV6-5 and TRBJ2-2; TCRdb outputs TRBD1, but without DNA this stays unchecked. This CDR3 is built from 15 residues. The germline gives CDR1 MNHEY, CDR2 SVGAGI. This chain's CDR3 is CASTRTGTNTGELFF.

CDR3 amino acids: CASSYSRQGAGEKLFF. This sequence joins TRBV6-6 and TRBJ1-4; checking the TCRdb D call of TRBD1 is not possible without DNA. This CDR3 is built from 16 residues. CDR1 and CDR2 (germline): MNHNY, SVGAGI (reference sequence).

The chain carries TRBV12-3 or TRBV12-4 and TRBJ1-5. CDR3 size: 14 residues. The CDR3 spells CASSLHSDNQPQHF.

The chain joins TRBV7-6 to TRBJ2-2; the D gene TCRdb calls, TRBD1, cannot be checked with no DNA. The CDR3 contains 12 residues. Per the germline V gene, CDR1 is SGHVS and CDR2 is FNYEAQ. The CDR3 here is CASLGATGELFF.